This paragraph reports one T cell receptor beta chain. This entry is derived from a study of blood T cell repertoires in COVID-19. Sequenced by immunoSEQ multiplex PCR; TCRdb stores in-frame clones only, minus some. The sample lists about 220,000 clones, 84% occurring once. This CDR3 contains 15 residues. From germline, CDR1 is MNHEY and CDR2 SVGAGI. V lost 6 bases to trimming and J lost 3 bases, with 15 bases between them. This clonotype originated in a man aged 30 to 39 with active or convalescent COVID-19. The chain recombines TRBV6-5 with TRBJ2-1; D might be TRBD2 (6 bases). Sequencing was done on a sample of peripheral blood. The CDR3 protein is CASSSGGTGYNEQFF. DNA of the CDR3: TGTGCCAGCAGCTCCGGGGGAACGGGCTACAATGAGCAGTTCTTC.